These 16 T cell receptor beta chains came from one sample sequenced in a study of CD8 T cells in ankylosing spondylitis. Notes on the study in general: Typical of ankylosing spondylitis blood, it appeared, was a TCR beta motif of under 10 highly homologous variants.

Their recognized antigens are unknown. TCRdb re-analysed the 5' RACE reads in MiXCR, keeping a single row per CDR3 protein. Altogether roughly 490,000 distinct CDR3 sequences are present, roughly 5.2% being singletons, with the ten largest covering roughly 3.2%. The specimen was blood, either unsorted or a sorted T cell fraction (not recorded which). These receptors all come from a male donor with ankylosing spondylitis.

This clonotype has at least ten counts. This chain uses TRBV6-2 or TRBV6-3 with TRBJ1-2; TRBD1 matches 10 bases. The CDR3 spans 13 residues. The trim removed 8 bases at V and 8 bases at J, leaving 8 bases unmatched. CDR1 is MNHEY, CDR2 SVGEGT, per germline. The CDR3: CASVPGTGVGYTF. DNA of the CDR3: TGTGCCAGCGTGCCCGGGACAGGGGTCGGCTACACCTTC.

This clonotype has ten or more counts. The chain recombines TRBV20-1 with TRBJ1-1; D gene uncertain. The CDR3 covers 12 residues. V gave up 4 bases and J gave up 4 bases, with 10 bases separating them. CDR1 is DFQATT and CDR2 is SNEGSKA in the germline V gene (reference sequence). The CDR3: CSAIRWITEAFF. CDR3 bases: TGCAGTGCTATAAGGTGGATCACTGAAGCTTTCTTT.

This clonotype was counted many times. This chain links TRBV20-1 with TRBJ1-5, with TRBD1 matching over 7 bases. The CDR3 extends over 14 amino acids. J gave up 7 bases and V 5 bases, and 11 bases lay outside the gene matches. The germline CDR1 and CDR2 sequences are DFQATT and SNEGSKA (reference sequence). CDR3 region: CSAPTGWTSQPQHF. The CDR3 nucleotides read TGCAGTGCTCCGACAGGGTGGACGTCACAGCCCCAGCATTTT.

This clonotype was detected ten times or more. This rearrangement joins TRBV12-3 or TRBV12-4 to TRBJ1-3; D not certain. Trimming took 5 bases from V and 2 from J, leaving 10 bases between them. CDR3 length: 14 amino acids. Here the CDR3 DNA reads TGTGCCAGCAGTCGATCAGAAACTGGAAACACCATATATTTT. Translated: CASSRSETGNTIYF.

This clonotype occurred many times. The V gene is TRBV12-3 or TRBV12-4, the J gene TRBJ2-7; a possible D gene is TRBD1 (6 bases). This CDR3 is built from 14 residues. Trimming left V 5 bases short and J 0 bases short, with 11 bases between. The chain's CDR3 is CASSPGQRSYEQYF. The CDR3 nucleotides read TGTGCCAGCAGTCCGGGACAACGCTCCTACGAGCAGTACTTC.

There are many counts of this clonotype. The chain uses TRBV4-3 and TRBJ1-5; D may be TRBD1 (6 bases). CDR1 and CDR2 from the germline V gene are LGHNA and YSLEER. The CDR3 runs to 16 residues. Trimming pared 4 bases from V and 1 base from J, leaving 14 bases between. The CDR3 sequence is CASSPGTLGSNQPQHF. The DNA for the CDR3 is TGCGCCAGCAGCCCCGGGACACTAGGGAGCAATCAGCCCCAGCATTTT.

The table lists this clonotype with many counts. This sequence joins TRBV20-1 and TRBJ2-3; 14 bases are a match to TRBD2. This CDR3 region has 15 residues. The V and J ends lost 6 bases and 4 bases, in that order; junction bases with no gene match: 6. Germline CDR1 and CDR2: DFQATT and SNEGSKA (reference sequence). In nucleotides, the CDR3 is TGCAGTGCCCGACTAGCGGGGGGGAGGGCAGATACGCAGTATTTT. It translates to CSARLAGGRADTQYF.

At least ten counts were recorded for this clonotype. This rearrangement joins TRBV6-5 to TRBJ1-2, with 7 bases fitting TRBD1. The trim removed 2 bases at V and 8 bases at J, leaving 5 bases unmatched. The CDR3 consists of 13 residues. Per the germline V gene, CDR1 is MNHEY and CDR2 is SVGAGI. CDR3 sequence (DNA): TGTGCCAGCAGTTACGGAGGGGGCAGGGGCTACACCTTC. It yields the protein CASSYGGGRGYTF.

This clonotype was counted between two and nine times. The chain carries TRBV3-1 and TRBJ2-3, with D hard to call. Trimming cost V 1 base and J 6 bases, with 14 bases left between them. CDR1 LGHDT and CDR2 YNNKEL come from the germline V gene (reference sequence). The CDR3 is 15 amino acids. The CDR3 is CASSQVWAMGDTQYF. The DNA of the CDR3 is TGTGCCAGCAGCCAAGTTTGGGCGATGGGGGATACGCAGTATTTT.

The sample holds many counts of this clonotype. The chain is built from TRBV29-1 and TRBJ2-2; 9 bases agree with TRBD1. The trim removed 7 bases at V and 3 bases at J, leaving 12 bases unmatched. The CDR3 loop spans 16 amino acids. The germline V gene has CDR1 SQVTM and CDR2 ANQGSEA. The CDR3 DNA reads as TGCAGCGCCCGTCAATCCGGGACAGGGTACACCGGGGAGCTGTTTTTT. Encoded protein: CSARQSGTGYTGELFF.

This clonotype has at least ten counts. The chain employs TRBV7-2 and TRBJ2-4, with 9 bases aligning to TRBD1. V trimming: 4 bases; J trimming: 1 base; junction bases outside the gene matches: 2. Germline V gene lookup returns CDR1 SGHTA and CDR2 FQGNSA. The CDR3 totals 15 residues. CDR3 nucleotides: TGTGCCAGCAGCTACGACAGGGGGGCCAAAAACATTCAGTACTTC. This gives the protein CASSYDRGAKNIQYF.

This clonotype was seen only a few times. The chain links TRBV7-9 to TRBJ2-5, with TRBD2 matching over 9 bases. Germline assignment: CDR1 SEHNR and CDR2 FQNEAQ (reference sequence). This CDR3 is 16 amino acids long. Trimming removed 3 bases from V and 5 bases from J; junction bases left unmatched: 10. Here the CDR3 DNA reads TGTGCCAGCAGCTTGTTCCAGGGACTAGCAGGGGAGACCCAGTACTTC. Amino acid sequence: CASSLFQGLAGETQYF.

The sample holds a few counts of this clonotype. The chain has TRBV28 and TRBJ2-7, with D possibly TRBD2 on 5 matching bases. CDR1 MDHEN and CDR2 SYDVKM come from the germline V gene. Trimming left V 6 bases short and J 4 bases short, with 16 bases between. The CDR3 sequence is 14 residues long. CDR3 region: CASSRPRVGYEQYF. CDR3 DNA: TGTGCCAGCAGCCGACCGCGGGTGGGTTACGAGCAGTACTTC.

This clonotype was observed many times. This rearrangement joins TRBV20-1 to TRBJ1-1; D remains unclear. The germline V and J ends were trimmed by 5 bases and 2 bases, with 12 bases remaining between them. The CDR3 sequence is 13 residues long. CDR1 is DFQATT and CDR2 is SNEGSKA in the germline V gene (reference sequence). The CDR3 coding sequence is TGCAGTGCTGCGGAGTTTCTAAACACTGAAGCTTTCTTT. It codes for CSAAEFLNTEAFF.

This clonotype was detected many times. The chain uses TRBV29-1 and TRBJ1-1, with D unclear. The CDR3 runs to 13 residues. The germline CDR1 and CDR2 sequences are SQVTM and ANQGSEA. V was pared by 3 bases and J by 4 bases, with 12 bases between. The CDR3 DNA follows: TGCAGCGTTGAGGTACAGAGCGGCACTGAAGCTTTCTTT. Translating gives CSVEVQSGTEAFF.

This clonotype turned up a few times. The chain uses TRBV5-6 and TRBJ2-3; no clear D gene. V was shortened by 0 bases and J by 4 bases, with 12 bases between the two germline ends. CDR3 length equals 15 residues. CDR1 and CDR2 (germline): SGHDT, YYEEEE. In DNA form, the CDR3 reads TGTGCCAGCAGCTTGGAATTCACCCGGGCAGATACGCAGTATTTT. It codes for CASSLEFTRADTQYF.